The T cell receptor (beta chain) described here comes from a study of early T cells in non-severe SARS-CoV-2 infection. Study-wide background: It was bulk RNA from unsorted whole blood that was sequenced, and the chains were unpaired.

Findings of the study overall: The VDJdb matching leaned toward anti-spike CD8 responses and overlooked private and CD4 specificities.

Researchers attached unique molecular identifiers to individual cDNA molecules. TCRdb called the 5' RACE reads again in MiXCR, with one record for every CDR3 protein. This sample has under 85,000 distinct CDR3 sequences, with 8.5% to 10% found just once. The CDR3 length is 13 residues. Germline-derived CDR1 and CDR2 are DFQATT and SNEGSKA (reference sequence). V lost 2 bases and J 6 bases, leaving 12 bases between the germline ends. This clonotype was recorded at least ten times. What it binds is not known. The sample taken for sequencing was whole blood. The V call is TRBV20-1, the J call TRBJ2-3; no firm D call. This clonotype was sampled from an adult who was a healthcare worker with PCR-confirmed SARS-CoV-2 infection or an uninfected control (not recorded which). The CDR3 spells CSARSLRWDTQYF. The CDR3 coding sequence is TGCAGTGCTAGATCCCTAAGGTGGGATACGCAGTATTTT.